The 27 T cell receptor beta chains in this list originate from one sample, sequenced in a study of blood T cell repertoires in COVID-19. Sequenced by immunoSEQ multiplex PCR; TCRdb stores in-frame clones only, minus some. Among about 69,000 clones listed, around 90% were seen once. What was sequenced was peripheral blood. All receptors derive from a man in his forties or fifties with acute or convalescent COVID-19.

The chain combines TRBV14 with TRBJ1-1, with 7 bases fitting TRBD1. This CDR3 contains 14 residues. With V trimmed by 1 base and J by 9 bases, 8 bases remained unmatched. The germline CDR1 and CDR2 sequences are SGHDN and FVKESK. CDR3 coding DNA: TGTGCCAGCAGCCAAGCCGGGACAGATCCGAAAGCTTTCTTT. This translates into CASSQAGTDPKAFF.

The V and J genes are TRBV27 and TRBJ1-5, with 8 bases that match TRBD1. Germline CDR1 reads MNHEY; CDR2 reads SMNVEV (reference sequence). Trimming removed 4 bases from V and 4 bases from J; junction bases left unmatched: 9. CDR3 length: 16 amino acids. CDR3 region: CASSSRQGPPNQPQHF. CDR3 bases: TGTGCCAGCAGTTCTAGACAGGGGCCACCTAATCAGCCCCAGCATTTT.

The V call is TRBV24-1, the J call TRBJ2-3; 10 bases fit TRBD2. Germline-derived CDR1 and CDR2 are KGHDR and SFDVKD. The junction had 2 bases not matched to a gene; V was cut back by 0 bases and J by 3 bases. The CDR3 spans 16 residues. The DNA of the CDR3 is TGTGCCACCAGTGATTTGCCTAGCGGGGGTACAGATACGCAGTATTTT. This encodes CATSDLPSGGTDTQYF.

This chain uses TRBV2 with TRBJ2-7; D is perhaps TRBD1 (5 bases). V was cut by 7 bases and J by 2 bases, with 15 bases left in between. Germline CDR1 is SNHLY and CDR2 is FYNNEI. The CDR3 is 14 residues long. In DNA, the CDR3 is TGTGCCAGCAAGGTCTGGAGACAGACCTACGAGCAGTACTTC. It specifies CASKVWRQTYEQYF. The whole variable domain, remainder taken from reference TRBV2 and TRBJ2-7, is EPEVTQTPSHQVTQMGQEVILRCVPISNHLYFYWYRQILGQKVEFLVSFYNNEISEKSEIFDDQFSVERPDGSNFTLKIRSTKLEDSAMYFCASKVWRQTYEQYFGPGTRLTVT.

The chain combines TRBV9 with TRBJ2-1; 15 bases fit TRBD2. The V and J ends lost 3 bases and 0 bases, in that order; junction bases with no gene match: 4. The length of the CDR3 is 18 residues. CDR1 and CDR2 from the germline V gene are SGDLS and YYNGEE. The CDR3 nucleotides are TGTGCCAGCAGCGCCGGACTAGCGGGAGGGTCCTCCTACAATGAGCAGTTCTTC. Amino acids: CASSAGLAGGSSYNEQFF.

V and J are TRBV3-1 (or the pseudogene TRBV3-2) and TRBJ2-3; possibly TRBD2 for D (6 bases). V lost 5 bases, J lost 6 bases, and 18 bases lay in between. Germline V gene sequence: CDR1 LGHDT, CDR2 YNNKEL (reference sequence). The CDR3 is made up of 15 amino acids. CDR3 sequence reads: CASSSQWEAGDTQYF. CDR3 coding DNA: TGTGCCAGCAGCTCCCAATGGGAGGCCGGCGATACGCAGTATTTT.

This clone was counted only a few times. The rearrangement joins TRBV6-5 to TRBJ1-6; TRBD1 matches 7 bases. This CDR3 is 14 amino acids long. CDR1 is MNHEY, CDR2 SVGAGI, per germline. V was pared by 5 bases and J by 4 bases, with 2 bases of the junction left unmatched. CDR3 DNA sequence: TGTGCCAGCAGTCCGACAGGGTATAATTCACCCCTCCACTTT. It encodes CASSPTGYNSPLHF.

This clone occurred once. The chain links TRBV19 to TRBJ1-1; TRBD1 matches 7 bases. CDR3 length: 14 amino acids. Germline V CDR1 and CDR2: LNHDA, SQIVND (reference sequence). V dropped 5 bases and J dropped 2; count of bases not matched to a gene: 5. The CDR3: CASSPRQGNTEAFF. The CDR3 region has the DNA TGTGCCAGTAGTCCCAGACAGGGTAACACTGAAGCTTTCTTT.

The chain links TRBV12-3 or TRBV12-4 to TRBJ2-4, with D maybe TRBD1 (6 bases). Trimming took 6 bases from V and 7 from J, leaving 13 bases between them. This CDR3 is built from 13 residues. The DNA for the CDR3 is TGTGCCAGCAGCGCGATGGGACACAACATTCAGTACTTC. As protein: CASSAMGHNIQYF.

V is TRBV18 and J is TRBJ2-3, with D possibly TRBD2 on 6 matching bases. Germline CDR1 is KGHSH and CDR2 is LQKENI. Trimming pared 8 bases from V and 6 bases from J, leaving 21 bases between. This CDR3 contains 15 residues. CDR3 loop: CASTQAGSGRDTQYF. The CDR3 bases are TGTGCCAGCACCCAAGCGGGTTCCGGCCGGGATACGCAGTATTTT.

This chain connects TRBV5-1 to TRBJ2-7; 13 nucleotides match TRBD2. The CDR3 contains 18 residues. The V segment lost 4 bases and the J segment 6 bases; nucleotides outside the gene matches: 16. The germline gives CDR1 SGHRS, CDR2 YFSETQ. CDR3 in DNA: TGCGCCAGCAGCCGAGGGACTAGCGGGATGTTCCCTATGCTCGAGCAGTACTTC. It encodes CASSRGTSGMFPMLEQYF.

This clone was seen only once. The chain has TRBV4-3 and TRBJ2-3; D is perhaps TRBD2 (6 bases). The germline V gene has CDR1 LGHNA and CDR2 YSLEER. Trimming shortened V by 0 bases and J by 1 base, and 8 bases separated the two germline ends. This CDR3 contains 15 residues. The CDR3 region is CASSQDTGGTDTQYF. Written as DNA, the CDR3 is TGCGCCAGCAGCCAAGATACGGGGGGCACAGATACGCAGTATTTT.

CDR3 in amino acids: CASSLRGVNEQFF. The CDR3 DNA sequence: TGTGCCAGCAGCTTACGCGGAGTCAATGAGCAGTTCTTC. The chain links TRBV7-9 to TRBJ2-1; no firm D call. This CDR3 is built from 13 residues. From germline, CDR1 is SEHNR and CDR2 FQNEAQ (reference sequence). The V and J ends lost 2 bases and 6 bases respectively, with 8 bases between them.

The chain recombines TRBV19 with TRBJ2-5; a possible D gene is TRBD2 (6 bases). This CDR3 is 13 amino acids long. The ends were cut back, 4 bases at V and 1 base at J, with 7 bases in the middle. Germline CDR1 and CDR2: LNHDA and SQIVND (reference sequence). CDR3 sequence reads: CASSSGTQETQYF. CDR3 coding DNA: TGTGCCAGTAGTAGCGGGACCCAAGAGACCCAGTACTTC.

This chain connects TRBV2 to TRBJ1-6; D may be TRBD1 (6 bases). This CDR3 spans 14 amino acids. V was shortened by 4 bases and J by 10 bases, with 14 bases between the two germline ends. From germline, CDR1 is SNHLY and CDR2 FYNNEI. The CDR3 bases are TGTGCCAGCAGTGGACAGGTCCCAAGGTCACCCCTCCACTTT. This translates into CASSGQVPRSPLHF. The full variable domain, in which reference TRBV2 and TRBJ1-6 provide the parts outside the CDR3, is EPEVTQTPSHQVTQMGQEVILRCVPISNHLYFYWYRQILGQKVEFLVSFYNNEISEKSEIFDDQFSVERPDGSNFTLKIRSTKLEDSAMYFCASSGQVPRSPLHFGNGTRLTVT.

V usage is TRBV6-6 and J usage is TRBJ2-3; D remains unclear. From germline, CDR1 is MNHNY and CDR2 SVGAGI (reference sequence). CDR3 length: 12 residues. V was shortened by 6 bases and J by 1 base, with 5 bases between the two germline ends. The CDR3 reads CASRSRTDTQYF. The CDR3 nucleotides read TGTGCCAGCAGAAGCCGCACAGATACGCAGTATTTT.

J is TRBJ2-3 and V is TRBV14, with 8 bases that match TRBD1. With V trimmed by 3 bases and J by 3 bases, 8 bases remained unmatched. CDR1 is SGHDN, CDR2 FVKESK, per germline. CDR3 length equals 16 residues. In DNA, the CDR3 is TGTGCCAGCAGCCATTTCACTGGACAGGGTACAGATACGCAGTATTTT. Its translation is CASSHFTGQGTDTQYF.

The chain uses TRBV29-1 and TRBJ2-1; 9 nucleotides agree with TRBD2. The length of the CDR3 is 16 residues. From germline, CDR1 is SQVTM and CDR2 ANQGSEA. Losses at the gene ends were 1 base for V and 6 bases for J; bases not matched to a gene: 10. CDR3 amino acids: CSVEGGRSGRPNEQFF. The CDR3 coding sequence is TGCAGCGTTGAAGGGGGCCGTAGCGGGAGACCCAATGAGCAGTTCTTC.

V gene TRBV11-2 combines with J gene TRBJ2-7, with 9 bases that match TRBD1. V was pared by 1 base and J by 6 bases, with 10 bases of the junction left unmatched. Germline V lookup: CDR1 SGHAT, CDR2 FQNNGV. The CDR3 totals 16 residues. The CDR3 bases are TGTGCCAGCAGCTTAGCTACAGGGGGCCGGTTTAGCGAGCAGTACTTC. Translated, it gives CASSLATGGRFSEQYF.

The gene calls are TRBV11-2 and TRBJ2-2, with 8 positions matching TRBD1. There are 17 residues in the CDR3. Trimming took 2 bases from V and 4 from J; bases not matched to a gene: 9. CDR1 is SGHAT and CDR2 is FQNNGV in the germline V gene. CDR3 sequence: CASSLRGQGALTGELFF. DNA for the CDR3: TGTGCCAGCAGCTTAAGAGGGCAGGGGGCTCTCACCGGGGAGCTGTTTTTT.

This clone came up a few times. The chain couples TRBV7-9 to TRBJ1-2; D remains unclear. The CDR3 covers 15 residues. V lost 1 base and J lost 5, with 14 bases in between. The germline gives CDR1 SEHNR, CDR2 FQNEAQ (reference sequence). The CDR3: CASSLDPAALYGYTF. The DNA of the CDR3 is TGTGCCAGCAGCTTAGATCCCGCGGCCCTTTATGGCTACACCTTC.

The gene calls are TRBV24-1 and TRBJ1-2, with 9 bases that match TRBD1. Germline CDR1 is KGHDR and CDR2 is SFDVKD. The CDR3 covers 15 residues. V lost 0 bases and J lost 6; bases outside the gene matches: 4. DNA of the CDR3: TGTGCCACCAGTGATTTGCCGGACAGGGGAGATGGCTACACCTTC. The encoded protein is CATSDLPDRGDGYTF.

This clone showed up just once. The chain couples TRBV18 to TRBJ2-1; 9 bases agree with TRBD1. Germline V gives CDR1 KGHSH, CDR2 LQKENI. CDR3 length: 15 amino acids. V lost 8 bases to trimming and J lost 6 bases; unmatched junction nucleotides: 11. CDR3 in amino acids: CASLGGQGMVNEQFF. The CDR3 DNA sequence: TGTGCCAGCCTCGGGGGACAGGGAATGGTCAATGAGCAGTTCTTC.

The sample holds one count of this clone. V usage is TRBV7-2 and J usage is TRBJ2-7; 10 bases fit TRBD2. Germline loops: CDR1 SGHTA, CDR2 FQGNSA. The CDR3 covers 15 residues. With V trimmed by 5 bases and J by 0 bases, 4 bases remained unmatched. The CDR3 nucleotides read TGTGCCAGCAGCGGGCTAGCGGGGGCCTCCTACGAGCAGTACTTC. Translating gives CASSGLAGASYEQYF.

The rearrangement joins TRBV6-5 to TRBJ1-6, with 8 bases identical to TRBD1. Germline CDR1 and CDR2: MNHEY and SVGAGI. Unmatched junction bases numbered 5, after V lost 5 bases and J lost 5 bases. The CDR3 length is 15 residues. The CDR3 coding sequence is TGTGCCAGCAGTACAGGGGGTCTTAATAATTCACCCCTCCACTTT. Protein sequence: CASSTGGLNNSPLHF.

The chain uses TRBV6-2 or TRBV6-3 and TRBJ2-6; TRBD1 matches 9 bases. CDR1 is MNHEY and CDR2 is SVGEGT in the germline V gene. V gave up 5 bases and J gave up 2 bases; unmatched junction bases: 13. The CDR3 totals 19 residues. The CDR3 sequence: CASSLLTGGSMAGANVLTF. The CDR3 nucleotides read TGTGCCAGCAGTCTCCTGACAGGGGGTAGTATGGCTGGGGCCAACGTCCTGACTTTC.

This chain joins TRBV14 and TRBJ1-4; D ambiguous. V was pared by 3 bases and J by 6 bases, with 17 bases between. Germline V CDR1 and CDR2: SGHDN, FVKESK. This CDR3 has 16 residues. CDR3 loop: CASSHRTGIQYEKLFF. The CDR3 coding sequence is TGTGCCAGCAGCCACCGAACGGGGATCCAATATGAAAAACTGTTTTTT.